This T cell receptor beta chain was recovered during a study of control samples from healthy donors and cancer patients. Method: immunoSEQ multiplex PCR; TCRdb's copy keeps in-frame clones and lacks some. The repertoire includes approximately 52,000 clones, approximately 95% of them detected once, and around 0.99% sits in the top ten. The sequenced material came from blood. This TCR came from a woman under 30 in good health.

CDR3 DNA: TGCAGCGTTGTGGGGCGGAACACTGAAGCTTTCTTT. This translates into CSVVGRNTEAFF. The chain combines TRBV29-1 with TRBJ1-1; possibly TRBD1 for D (5 bases). V lost 4 bases and J 1 base, leaving 7 bases between the germline ends. Germline V gives CDR1 SQVTM, CDR2 ANQGSEA. The CDR3 is 12 amino acids. Full variable domain (outside the CDR3, taken from reference TRBV29-1 and TRBJ1-1): SAVISQKPSRDICQRGTSLTIQCQVDSQVTMMFWYRQQPGQSLTLIATANQGSEATYESGFVIDKFPISRPNLTFSTLTVSNMSPEDSSIYLCSVVGRNTEAFFGQGTRLTVV.